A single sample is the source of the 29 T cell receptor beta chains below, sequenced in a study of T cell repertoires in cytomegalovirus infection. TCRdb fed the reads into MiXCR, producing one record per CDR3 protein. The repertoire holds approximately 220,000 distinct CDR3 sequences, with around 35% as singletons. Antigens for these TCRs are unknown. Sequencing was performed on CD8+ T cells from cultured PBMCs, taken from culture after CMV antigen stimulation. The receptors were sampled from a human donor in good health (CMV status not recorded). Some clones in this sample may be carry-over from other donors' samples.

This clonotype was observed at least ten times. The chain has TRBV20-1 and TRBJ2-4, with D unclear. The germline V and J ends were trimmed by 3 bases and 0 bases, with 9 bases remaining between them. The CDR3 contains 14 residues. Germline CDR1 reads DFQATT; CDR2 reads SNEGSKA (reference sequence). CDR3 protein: CSASTPIAKNIQYF. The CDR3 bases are TGCAGTGCTAGTACACCAATAGCCAAAAACATTCAGTACTTC.

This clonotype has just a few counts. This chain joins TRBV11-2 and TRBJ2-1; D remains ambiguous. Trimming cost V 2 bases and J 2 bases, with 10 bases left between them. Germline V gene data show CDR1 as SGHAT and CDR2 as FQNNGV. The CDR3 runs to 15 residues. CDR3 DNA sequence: TGTGCCAGCAGCTTATACCGAGATACCTACAATGAGCAGTTCTTC. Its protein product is CASSLYRDTYNEQFF.

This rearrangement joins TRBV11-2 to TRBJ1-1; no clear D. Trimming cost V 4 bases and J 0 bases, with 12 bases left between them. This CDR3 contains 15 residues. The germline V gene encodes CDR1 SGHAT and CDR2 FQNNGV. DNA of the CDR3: TGTGCCAGCAGCTCCTCCACTCTGTTGAACACTGAAGCTTTCTTT. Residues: CASSSSTLLNTEAFF.

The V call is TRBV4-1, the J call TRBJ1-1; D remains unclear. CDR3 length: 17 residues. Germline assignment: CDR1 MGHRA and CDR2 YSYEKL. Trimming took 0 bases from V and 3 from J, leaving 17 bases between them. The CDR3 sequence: CASSQEDRAELYTEAFF. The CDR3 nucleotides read TGCGCCAGCAGCCAAGAGGATCGGGCGGAACTGTACACTGAAGCTTTCTTT.

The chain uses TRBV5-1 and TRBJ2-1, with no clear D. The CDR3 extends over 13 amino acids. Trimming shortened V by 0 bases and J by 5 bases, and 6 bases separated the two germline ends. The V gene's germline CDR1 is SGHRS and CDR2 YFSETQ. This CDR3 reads CASSLALNNEQFF. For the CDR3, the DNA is TGCGCCAGCAGCTTGGCCCTAAACAATGAGCAGTTCTTC.

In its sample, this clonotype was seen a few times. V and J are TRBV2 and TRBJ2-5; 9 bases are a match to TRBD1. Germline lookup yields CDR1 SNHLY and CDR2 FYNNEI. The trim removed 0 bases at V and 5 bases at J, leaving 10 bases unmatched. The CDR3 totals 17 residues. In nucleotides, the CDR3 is TGTGCCAGCAGTGAAGCGAATGGACAGGGGTTGAAGGAGACCCAGTACTTC. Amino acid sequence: CASSEANGQGLKETQYF.

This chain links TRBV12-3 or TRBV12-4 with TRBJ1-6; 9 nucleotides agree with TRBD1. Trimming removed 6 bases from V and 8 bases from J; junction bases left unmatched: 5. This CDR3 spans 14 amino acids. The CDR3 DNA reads TGTGCCAGCAGATTACAGGGGGCTGATTCACCCCTCCACTTT. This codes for CASRLQGADSPLHF.

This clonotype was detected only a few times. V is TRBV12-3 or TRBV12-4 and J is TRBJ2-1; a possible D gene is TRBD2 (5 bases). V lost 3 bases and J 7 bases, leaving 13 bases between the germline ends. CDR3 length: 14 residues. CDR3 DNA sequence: TGTGCCAGCAGTTTGGGGAAAGCGGTTAATGAGCAGTTCTTC. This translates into CASSLGKAVNEQFF.

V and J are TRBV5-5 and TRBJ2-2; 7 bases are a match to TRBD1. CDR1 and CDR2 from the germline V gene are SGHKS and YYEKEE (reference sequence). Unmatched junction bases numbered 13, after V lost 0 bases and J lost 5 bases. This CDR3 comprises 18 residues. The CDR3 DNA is TGTGCCAGCAGCTTGGAAGTGTACAGGGGTTTATGGACCGGGGAGCTGTTTTTT. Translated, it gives CASSLEVYRGLWTGELFF.

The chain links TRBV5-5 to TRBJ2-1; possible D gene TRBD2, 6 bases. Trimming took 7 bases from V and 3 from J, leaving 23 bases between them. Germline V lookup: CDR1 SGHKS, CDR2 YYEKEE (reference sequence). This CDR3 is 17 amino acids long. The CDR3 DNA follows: TGTGCCAGCGGAGGGGCCTACCTTCCATCAAGCTACAATGAGCAGTTCTTC. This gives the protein CASGGAYLPSSYNEQFF. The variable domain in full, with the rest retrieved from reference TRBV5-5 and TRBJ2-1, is DAGVTQSPTHLIKTRGQQVTLRCSPISGHKSVSWYQQVLGQGPQFIFQYYEKEERGRGNFPDRFSARQFPNYSSELNVNALLLGDSALYLCASGGAYLPSSYNEQFFGPGTRLTVL.

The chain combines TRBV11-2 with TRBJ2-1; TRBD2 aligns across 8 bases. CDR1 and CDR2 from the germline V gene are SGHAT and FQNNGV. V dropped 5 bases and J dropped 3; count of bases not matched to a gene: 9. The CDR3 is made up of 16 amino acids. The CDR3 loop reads CASSPKGTRDYNEQFF. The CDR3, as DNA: TGTGCCAGCAGCCCTAAAGGGACTAGGGACTACAATGAGCAGTTCTTC. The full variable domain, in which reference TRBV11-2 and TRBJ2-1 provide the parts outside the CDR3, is EAGVAQSPRYKIIEKRQSVAFWCNPISGHATLYWYQQILGQGPKLLIQFQNNGVVDDSQLPKDRFSAERLKGVDSTLKIQPAKLEDSAVYLCASSPKGTRDYNEQFFGPGTRLTVL.

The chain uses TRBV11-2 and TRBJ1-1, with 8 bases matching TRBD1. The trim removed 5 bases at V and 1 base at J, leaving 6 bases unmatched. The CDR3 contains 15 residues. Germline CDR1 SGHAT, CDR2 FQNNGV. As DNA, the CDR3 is TGTGCCAGCAGCCCAGCCGGGACAGGGAACACTGAAGCTTTCTTT. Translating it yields CASSPAGTGNTEAFF.

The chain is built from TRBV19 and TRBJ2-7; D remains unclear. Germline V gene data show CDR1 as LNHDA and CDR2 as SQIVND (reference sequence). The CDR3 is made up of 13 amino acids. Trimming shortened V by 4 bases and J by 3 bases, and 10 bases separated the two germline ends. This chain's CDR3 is CASSRAENYEQYF. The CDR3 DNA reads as TGTGCCAGTAGTAGGGCCGAGAACTACGAGCAGTACTTC.

The CDR3: CASSLGGGLTYEQYF. DNA of the CDR3: TGTGCCAGCAGTTTAGGGGGGGGATTGACCTACGAGCAGTACTTC. The J gene is TRBJ2-7, the V gene TRBV27; 7 bases fit TRBD2. This CDR3 contains 15 residues. Germline CDR1 MNHEY, CDR2 SMNVEV (reference sequence). The trim removed 2 bases at V and 2 bases at J, leaving 6 bases unmatched.

CDR3 in DNA: TGTGCCAGCAGCTTATGGGGTGGGATGAATGAGCAGTTCTTC. This encodes CASSLWGGMNEQFF. The chain recombines TRBV7-3 with TRBJ2-1, with unresolved D. V was trimmed by 2 bases and J by 7 bases, leaving 12 bases between them. This CDR3 is built from 14 residues. From germline, CDR1 is SGHTA and CDR2 FQGTGA.

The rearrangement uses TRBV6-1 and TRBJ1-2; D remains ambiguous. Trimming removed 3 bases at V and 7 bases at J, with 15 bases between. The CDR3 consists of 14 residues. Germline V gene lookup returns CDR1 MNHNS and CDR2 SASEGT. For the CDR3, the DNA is TGTGCCAGCAGTGAGGGCACGGGAGGGTCTGGCTACACCTTC. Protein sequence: CASSEGTGGSGYTF.

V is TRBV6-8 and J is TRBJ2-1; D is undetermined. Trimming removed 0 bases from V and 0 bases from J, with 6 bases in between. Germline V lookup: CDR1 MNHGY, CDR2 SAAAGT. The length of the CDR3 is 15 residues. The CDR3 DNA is TGTGCCAGCAGTTACTCGTCTGGCTCCTACAATGAGCAGTTCTTC. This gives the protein CASSYSSGSYNEQFF.

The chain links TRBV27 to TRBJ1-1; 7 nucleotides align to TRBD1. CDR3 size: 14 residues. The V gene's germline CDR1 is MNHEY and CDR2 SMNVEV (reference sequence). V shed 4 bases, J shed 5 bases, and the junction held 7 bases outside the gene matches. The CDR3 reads CASSSRGLGTEAFF. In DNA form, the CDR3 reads TGTGCCAGCAGTTCCAGGGGGTTGGGGACTGAAGCTTTCTTT.

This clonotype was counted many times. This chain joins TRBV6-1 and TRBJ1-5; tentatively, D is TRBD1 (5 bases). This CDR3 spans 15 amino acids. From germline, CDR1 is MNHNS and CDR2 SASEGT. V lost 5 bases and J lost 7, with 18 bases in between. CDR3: CASSLGTEPVQPQHF. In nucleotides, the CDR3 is TGTGCCAGCAGTCTGGGGACGGAGCCTGTGCAGCCCCAGCATTTT.

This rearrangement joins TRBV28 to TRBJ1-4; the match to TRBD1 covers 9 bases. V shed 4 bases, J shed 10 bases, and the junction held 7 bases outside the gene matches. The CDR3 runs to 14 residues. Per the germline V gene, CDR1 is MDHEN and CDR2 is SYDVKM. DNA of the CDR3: TGTGCCAGCAGTTCCCCGGGACAGGGCGGAAAACTGTTTTTT. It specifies CASSSPGQGGKLFF.

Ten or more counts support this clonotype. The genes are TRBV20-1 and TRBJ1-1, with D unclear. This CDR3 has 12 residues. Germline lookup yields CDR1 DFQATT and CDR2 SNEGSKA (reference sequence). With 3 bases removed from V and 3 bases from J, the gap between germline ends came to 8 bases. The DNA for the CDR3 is TGCAGTGCTAGTGTCGGGGACACTGAAGCTTTCTTT. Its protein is CSASVGDTEAFF.

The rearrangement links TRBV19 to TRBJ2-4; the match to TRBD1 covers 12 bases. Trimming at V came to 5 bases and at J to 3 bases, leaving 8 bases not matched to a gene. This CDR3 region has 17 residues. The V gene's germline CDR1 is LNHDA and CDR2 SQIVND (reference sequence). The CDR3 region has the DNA TGTGCCAGTAGTCGCCGGGACAGGGGGCTCGACAAAAACATTCAGTACTTC. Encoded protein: CASSRRDRGLDKNIQYF.

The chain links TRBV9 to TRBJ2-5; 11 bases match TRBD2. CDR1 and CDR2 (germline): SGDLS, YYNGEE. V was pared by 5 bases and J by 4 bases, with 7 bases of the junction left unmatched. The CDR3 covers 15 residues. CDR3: CASSQLAGVGETQYF. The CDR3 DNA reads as TGTGCCAGCAGTCAACTAGCGGGAGTAGGAGAGACCCAGTACTTC.

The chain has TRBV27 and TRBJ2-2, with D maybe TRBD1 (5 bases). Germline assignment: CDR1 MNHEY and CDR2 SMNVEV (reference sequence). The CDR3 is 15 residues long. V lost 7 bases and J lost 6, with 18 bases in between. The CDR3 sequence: CASTIPPPGSGELFF. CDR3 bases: TGTGCCAGCACCATACCGCCTCCAGGGTCCGGGGAGCTGTTTTTT.

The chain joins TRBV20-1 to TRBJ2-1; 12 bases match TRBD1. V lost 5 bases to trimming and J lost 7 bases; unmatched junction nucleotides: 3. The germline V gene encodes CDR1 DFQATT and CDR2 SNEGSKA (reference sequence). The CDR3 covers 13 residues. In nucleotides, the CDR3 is TGCAGTGCTCGGGACAGGGGGCGAAATGAGCAGTTCTTC. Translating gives CSARDRGRNEQFF.

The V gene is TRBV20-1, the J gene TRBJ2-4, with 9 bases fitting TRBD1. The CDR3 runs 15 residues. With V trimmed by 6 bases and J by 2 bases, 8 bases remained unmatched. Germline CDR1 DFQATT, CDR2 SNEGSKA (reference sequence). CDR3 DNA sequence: TGCAGTGCAATCCGGGACAGGGTATCCAAAAACATTCAGTACTTC. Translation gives CSAIRDRVSKNIQYF.

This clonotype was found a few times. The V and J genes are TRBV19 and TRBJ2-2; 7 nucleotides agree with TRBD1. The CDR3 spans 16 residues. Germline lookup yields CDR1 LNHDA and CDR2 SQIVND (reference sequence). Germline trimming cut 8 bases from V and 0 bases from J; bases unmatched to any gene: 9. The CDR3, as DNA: TGTGCCAGTGAGAGAACAGGGGATCCGAACACCGGGGAGCTGTTTTTT. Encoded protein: CASERTGDPNTGELFF.

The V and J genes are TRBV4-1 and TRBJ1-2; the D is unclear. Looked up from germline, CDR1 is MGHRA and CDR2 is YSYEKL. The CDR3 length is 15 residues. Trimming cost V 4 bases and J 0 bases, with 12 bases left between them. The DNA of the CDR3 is TGCGCCAGCAGCCTTATAGCACCCACTAACTATGGCTACACCTTC. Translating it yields CASSLIAPTNYGYTF.

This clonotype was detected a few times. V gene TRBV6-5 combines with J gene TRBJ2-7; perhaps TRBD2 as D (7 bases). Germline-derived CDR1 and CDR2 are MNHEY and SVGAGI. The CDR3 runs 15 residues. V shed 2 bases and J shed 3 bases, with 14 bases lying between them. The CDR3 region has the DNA TGTGCCAGCAGTTACGGGCGGGGGCTGGACTACGAGCAGTACTTC. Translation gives CASSYGRGLDYEQYF.